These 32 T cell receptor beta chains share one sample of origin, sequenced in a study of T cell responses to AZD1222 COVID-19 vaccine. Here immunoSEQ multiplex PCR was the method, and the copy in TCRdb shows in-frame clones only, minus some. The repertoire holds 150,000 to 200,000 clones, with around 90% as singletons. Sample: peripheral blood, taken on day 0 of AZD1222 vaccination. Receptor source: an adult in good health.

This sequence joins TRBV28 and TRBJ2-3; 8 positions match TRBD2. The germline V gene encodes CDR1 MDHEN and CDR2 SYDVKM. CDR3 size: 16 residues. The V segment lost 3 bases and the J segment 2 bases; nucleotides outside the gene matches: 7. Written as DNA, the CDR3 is TGTGCCAGCAGTTTCGGGTCGGGGGGGCCCACAGATACGCAGTATTTT. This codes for CASSFGSGGPTDTQYF. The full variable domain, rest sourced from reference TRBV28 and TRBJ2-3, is DVKVTQSSRYLVKRTGEKVFLECVQDMDHENMFWYRQDPGLGLRLIYFSYDVKMKEKGDIPEGYSVSREKKERFSLILESASTNQTSMYLCASSFGSGGPTDTQYFGPGTRLTVL.

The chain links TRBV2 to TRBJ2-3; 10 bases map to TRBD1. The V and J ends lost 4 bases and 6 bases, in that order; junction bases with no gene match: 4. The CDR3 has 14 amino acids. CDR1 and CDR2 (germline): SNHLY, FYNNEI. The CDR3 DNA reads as TGTGCCAGCAGTGGGGACAGGGGTGGGGATACGCAGTATTTT. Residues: CASSGDRGGDTQYF. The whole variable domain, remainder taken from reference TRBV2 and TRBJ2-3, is EPEVTQTPSHQVTQMGQEVILRCVPISNHLYFYWYRQILGQKVEFLVSFYNNEISEKSEIFDDQFSVERPDGSNFTLKIRSTKLEDSAMYFCASSGDRGGDTQYFGPGTRLTVL.

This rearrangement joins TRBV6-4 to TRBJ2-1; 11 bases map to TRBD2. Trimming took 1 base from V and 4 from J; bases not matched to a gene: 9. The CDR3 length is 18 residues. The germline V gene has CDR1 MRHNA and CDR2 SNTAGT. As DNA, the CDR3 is TGTGCCAGCAGTGACTATCCCTCGACTAGCGGGGAGTACAATGAGCAGTTCTTC. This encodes CASSDYPSTSGEYNEQFF.

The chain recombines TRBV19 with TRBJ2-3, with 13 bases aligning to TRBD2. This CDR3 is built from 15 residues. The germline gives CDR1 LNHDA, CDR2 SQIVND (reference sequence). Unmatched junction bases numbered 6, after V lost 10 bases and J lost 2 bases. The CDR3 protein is CATTTSGGTTDTQYF. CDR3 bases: TGTGCCACGACGACTAGCGGGGGGACCACAGATACGCAGTATTTT.

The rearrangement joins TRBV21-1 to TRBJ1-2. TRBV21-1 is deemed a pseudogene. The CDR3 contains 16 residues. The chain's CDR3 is CASSKGGGKANYGYTF. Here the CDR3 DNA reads TGTGCCAGCAGCAAAGGGGGAGGGAAGGCTAACTATGGCTACACCTTC.

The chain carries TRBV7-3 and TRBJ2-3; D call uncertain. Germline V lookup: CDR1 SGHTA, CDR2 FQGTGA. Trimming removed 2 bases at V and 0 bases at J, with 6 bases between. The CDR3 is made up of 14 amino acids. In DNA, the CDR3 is TGTGCCAGCAGCTTACGGCGGAGCACAGATACGCAGTATTTT. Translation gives CASSLRRSTDTQYF. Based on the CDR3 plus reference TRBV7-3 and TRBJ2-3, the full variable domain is GAGVSQTPSNKVTEKGKYVELRCDPISGHTALYWYRQSLGQGPEFLIYFQGTGAADDSGLPNDRFFAVRPEGSVSTLKIQRTERGDSAVYLCASSLRRSTDTQYFGPGTRLTVL.

CDR3 bases: TGTGCCAGCAGCTTAGGGTCAGCGGGGGGGCGTTACGAGCAGTACTTC. Protein product: CASSLGSAGGRYEQYF. J is TRBJ2-7 and V is TRBV5-4; 10 positions match TRBD2. The CDR3 spans 16 residues. From germline, CDR1 is SGHNT and CDR2 YYREEE (reference sequence). V dropped 2 bases and J dropped 4; count of bases not matched to a gene: 9.

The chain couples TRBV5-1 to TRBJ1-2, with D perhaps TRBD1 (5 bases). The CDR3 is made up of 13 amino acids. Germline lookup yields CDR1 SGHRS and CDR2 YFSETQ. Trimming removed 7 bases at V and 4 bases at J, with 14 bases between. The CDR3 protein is CASARGRVYGYTF. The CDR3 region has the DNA TGCGCCAGCGCCCGGGGACGGGTCTATGGCTACACCTTC.

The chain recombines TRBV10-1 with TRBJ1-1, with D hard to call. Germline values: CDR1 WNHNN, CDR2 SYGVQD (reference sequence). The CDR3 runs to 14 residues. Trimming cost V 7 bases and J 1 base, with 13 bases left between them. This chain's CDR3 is CASMGAPRNTEAFF. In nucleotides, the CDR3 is TGCGCCAGCATGGGTGCCCCTCGGAACACTGAAGCTTTCTTT.

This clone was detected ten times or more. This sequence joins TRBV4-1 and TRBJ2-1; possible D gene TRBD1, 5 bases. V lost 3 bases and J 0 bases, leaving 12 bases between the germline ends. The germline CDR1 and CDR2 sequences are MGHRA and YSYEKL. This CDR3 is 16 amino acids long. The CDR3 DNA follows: TGCGCCAGCAGCCACAGAGACAGAAGCTCCTACAATGAGCAGTTCTTC. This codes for CASSHRDRSSYNEQFF.

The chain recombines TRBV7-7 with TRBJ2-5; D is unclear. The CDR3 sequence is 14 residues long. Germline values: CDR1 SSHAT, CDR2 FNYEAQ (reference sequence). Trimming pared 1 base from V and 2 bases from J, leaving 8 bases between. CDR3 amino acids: CASSLGSSQETQYF. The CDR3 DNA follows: TGTGCCAGCAGCTTAGGCAGCTCACAAGAGACCCAGTACTTC.

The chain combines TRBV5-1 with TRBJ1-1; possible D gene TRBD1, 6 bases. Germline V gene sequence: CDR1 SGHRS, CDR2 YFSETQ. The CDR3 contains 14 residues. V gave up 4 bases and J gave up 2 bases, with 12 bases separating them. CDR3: CASSPSQGNTEAFF. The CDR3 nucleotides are TGCGCCAGCAGCCCCTCACAGGGTAACACTGAAGCTTTCTTT.

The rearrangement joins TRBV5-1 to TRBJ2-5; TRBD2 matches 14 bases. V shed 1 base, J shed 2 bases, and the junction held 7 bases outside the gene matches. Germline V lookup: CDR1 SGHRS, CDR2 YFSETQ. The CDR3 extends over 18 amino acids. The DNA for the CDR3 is TGCGCCAGCAGCTTGACCGGGACTAGCGGGGGAAGACAAGAGACCCAGTACTTC. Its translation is CASSLTGTSGGRQETQYF.

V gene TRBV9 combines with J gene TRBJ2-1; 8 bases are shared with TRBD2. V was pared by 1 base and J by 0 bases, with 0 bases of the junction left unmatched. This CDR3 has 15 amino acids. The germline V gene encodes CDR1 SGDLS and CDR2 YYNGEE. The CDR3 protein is CASSVSGSSYNEQFF. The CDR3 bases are TGTGCCAGCAGCGTAAGCGGGAGCTCCTACAATGAGCAGTTCTTC.

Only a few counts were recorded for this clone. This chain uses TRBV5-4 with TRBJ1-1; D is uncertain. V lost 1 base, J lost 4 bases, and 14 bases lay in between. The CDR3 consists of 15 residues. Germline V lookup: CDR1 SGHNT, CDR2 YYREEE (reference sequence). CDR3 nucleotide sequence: TGTGCCAGCAGCTTGATCCCGGGTTGGGGCACTGAAGCTTTCTTT. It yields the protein CASSLIPGWGTEAFF.

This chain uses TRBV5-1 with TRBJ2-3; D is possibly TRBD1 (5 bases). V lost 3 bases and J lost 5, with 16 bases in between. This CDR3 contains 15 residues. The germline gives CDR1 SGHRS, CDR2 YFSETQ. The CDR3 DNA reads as TGCGCCAGCAGCTCCGTAGCACAGCAGGGAGATACGCAGTATTTT. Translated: CASSSVAQQGDTQYF.

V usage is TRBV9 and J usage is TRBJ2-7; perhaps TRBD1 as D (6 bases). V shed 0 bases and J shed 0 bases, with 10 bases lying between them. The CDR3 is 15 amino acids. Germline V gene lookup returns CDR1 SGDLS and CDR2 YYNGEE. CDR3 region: CASSVEAGVSYEQYF. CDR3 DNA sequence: TGTGCCAGCAGCGTAGAAGCAGGGGTCTCCTACGAGCAGTACTTC.

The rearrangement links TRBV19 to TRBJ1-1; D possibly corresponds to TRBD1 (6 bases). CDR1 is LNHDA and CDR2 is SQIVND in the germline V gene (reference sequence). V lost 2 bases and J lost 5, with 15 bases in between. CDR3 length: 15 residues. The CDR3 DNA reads TGTGCCAGTAGTATAATTGCGTCAGGGGAAACTGAAGCTTTCTTT. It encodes CASSIIASGETEAFF.

CDR3 residues: CALTQGRDSPLHF. In DNA form, the CDR3 reads TGTGCCCTTACTCAGGGGAGGGATTCACCCCTCCACTTT. J is TRBJ1-6 and V is TRBV30; D might be TRBD1 (6 bases). The V end lost 8 bases, the J end lost 8 bases, and 16 bases lay between the germline ends. Germline V gene lookup returns CDR1 GTSNPN and CDR2 SVGIG (reference sequence). This CDR3 has 13 residues.

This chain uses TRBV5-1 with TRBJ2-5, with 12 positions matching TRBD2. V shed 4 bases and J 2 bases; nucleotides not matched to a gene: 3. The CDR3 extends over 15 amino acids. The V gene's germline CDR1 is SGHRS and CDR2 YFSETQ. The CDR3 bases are TGCGCCAGCAGCAGGGGGACTAGCGGGCAAGAGACCCAGTACTTC. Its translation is CASSRGTSGQETQYF.

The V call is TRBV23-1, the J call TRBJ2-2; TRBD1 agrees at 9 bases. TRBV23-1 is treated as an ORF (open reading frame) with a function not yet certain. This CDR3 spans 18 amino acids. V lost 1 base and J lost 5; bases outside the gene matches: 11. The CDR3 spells CASSQYGTGKILTGELFF. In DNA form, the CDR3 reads TGCGCCAGCAGTCAATACGGGACAGGGAAAATTTTAACCGGGGAGCTGTTTTTT.

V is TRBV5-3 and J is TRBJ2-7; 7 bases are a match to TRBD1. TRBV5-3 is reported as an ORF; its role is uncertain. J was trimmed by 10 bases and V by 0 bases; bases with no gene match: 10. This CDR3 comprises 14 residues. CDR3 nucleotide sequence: TGTGCCAGAAGCTTGGATGGGGTCCGACAGGGTCAGTACTTC. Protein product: CARSLDGVRQGQYF.

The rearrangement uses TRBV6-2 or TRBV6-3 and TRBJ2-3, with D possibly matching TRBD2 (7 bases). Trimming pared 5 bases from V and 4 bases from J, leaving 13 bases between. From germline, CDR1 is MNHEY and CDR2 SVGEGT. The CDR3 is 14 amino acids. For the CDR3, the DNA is TGTGCCAGCAGTGGGAGGGGGAGCCCAGATACGCAGTATTTT. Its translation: CASSGRGSPDTQYF.

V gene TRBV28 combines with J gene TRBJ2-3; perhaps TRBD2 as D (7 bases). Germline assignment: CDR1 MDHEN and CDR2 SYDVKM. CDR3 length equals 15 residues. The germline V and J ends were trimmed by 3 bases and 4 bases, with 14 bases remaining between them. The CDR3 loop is CASSFSGGGPDTQYF. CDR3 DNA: TGTGCCAGCAGTTTCTCGGGGGGCGGGCCAGATACGCAGTATTTT.

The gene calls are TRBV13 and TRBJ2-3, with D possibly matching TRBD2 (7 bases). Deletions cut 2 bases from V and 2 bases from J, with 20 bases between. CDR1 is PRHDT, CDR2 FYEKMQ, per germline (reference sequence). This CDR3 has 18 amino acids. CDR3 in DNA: TGTGCCAGCAGCTTAAATGCCCTGGGGGGGGCCACCACAGATACGCAGTATTTT. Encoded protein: CASSLNALGGATTDTQYF.

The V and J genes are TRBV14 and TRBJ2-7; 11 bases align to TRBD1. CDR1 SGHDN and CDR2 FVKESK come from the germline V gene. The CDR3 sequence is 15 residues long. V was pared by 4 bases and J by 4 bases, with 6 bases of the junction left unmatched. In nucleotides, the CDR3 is TGTGCCAGCAGCCTCTGGACAGGGGGCCTATACGAGCAGTACTTC. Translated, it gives CASSLWTGGLYEQYF.

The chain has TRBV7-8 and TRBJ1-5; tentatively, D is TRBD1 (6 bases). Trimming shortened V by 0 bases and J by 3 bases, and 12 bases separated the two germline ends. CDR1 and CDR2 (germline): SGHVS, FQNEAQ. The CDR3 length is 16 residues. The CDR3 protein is CASSLAGGLVNQPQHF. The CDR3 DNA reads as TGTGCCAGCAGCTTAGCCGGGGGGCTTGTCAATCAGCCCCAGCATTTT.

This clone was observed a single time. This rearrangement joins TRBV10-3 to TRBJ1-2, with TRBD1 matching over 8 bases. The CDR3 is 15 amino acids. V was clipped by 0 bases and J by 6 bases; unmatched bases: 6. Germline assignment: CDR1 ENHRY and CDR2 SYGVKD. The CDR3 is CAISESQGVLDGYTF. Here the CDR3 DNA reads TGTGCCATCAGTGAGTCACAGGGGGTTTTGGATGGCTACACCTTC.

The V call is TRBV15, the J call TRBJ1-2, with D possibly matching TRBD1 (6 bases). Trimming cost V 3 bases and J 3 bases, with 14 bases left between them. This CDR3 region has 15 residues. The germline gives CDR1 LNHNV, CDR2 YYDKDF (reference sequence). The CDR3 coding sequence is TGTGCCACCAGCAGTCCCGGGCAGGGGTACTATGGCTACACCTTC. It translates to CATSSPGQGYYGYTF.

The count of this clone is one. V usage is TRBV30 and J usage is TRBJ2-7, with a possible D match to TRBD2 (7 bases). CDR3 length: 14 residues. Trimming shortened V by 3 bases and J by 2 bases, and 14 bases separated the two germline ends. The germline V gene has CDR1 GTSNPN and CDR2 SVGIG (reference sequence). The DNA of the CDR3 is TGTGCCTGGAGCCCGGGGGCGGGAGCCTACGAGCAGTACTTC. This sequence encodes CAWSPGAGAYEQYF. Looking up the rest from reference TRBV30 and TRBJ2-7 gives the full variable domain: SQTIHQWPATLVQPVGSPLSLECTVEGTSNPNLYWYRQAAGRGLQLLFYSVGIGQISSEVPQNLSASRPQDRQFILSSKKLLLSDSGFYLCAWSPGAGAYEQYFGPGTRLTVT.

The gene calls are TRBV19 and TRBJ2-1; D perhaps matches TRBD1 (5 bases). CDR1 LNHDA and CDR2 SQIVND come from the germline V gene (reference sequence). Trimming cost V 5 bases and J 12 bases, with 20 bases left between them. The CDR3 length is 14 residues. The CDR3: CASSAQGAAPMQFF. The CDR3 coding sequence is TGTGCCAGTAGTGCCCAAGGGGCAGCTCCTATGCAGTTCTTC.

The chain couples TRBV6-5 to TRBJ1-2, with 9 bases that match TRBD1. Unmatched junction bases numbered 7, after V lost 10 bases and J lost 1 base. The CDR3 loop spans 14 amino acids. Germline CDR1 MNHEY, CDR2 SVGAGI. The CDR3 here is CATRPGQGNYGYTF. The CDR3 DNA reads TGTGCCACCCGACCGGGACAGGGTAACTATGGCTACACCTTC.